Listed below are T cell receptor beta chains from one sample, sequenced in a study of T cell responses to AZD1222 COVID-19 vaccine. This table comes from immunoSEQ multiplex PCR, and its TCRdb copy is limited to in-frame clones, with some not included. The repertoire holds some 99,000 clones, with roughly 87% as singletons. The material was peripheral blood, obtained on day 0 of AZD1222 vaccination. The receptors come from an adult in good health. Each CDR3 is given with its conserved first and last residue.

V gene: TRBV7-9
CDR3 protein: CASSSRSGTGVWGYGYTF

V gene: TRBV18
CDR3 protein: CASSLTGEGQPQHF

V gene: TRBV9
CDR3 protein: CASSATVYGYTF

V gene: TRBV7-2
CDR3 protein: CASSSRTGADTQYF

V gene: TRBV6-6
CDR3 protein: CASSYRQGTYTEAFF

V gene: TRBV9
CDR3 protein: CASSVGGGAINEQFF

V gene: TRBV5-6
CDR3 protein: CASRLGTPSAGELFF

V gene: TRBV6-5
CDR3 protein: CASRGQSDTYGYTF

V gene: TRBV7-9
CDR3 protein: CASSLGELNEKLFF

V gene: TRBV7-8
CDR3 protein: CASSLNLGTSTDTQYF

V gene: TRBV6-5
CDR3 protein: CASSGSTDTQYF

V gene: TRBV7-2
CDR3 protein: CASSLGLGGGSYNEQFF

V gene: TRBV19
CDR3 protein: CASNPNLRQAYFYGYTF

V gene: TRBV28
CDR3 protein: CASTRQGEAFF

V gene: TRBV28
CDR3 protein: CASSRQIANEKLFF

V gene: TRBV5-1
CDR3 protein: CASTVRQGATDTQYF

V gene: TRBV4-3
CDR3 protein: CASSRTGSHGYTF

V gene: TRBV2
CDR3 protein: CASSEGPGTDSYEQYF

V gene: TRBV7-7
CDR3 protein: CASSLAEADTQYF

V gene: TRBV2
CDR3 protein: CASKSRTAPSTDTQYF

V gene: TRBV27
CDR3 protein: CASSLGGQGIDGYTF

V gene: TRBV7-2
CDR3 protein: CASSKSFLTGGGNEQYF

V gene: TRBV6-5
CDR3 protein: CASSRAGALYF

V gene: TRBV2
CDR3 protein: CASIRGGTNEKLFF

V gene: TRBV20-1
CDR3 protein: CSTGQVETQYF

V gene: TRBV7-8
CDR3 protein: CASSLVSGGAGGTTDTQYF

V gene: TRBV30
CDR3 protein: CAWSVRGYTDTQYF

V gene: TRBV7-2
CDR3 protein: CASSLSTSGNSYEQYF

V gene: TRBV28
CDR3 protein: CASTIGGGRLPSTDTQYF

V gene: TRBV2
CDR3 protein: CASSVLGGEQYF

V gene: TRBV30
CDR3 protein: CAWSVRIDSVQLAKNIQYF

V gene: TRBV18
CDR3 protein: CASSPEVTQYF

V gene: TRBV4-3
CDR3 protein: CASSQDRGSDGGLASPLHF

V gene: TRBV28
CDR3 protein: CASSLLSGHGGYGYTF

V gene: TRBV4-3
CDR3 protein: CASSQDRVGDGGYTF

V gene: TRBV13
CDR3 protein: CASSAILSYNSPLHF

V gene: TRBV2
CDR3 protein: CASSPGPTNEKLFF

V gene: TRBV19
CDR3 protein: CASSKDRGNTEAFF

V gene: TRBV29-1
CDR3 protein: CSVDPLARDRGRREQYF

V gene: TRBV4-1
CDR3 protein: CASSPGQGALDGYTF

V gene: TRBV6-6
CDR3 protein: CASSPRLEQPQHF

V gene: TRBV6-4
CDR3 protein: CASSVEGGETQYF

V gene: TRBV6-5
CDR3 protein: CASSYSGGGTDTQYF

V gene: TRBV7-8
CDR3 protein: CASSLGGDSFYEQYF

V gene: TRBV10-3
CDR3 protein: CAIRQGLNTEAFF

V gene: TRBV19
CDR3 protein: CASSTHQGSDYGYTF

V gene: TRBV6-2/TRBV6-3
CDR3 protein: CASSYRGQKAYEQYF

V gene: TRBV19
CDR3 protein: CASSTSSSGRRDTQYF

V gene: TRBV7-3
CDR3 protein: CASSFGLNTEAFF

V gene: TRBV23-1
CDR3 protein: CASRPRDRGNTEAFF

V gene: TRBV10-3
CDR3 protein: CAISETSQGLNEQYF

V gene: TRBV7-2
CDR3 protein: CASSWWGPSEQFF

V gene: TRBV7-7
CDR3 protein: CASSSTRRENTGELFF

V gene: TRBV20-1
CDR3 protein: CSASLSGADTQYF